These 23 T cell receptor beta chains share one sample of origin, sequenced in a study of CD8 T cells in ankylosing spondylitis. Each CDR3 protein gets one entry after TCRdb re-called the 5' RACE reads with MiXCR. The sample yields around 320,000 distinct CDR3 sequences, less than 25% seen once. Input material: blood, either unsorted or a sorted T cell fraction (not recorded which). The source is a female donor with ankylosing spondylitis or in good health (not recorded which).

This clonotype turned up a few times. The chain has TRBV5-5 and TRBJ2-1; 7 nucleotides line up with TRBD1. Germline CDR1 SGHKS, CDR2 YYEKEE (reference sequence). The CDR3 length is 13 residues. After removal of 5 bases from V and 9 bases from J, the junction contained 8 bases not matched to a gene. Here the CDR3 reads CASSFGQVGEQFF. The CDR3 DNA reads as TGTGCCAGCAGTTTTGGACAGGTGGGTGAGCAGTTCTTC.

This clonotype was counted between two and nine times. V gene TRBV15 combines with J gene TRBJ2-1; no firm D call. Trimming took off 1 base at V and 6 bases at J, with 10 bases between the two ends. Germline CDR1 and CDR2: LNHNV and YYDKDF (reference sequence). CDR3 length: 14 amino acids. The DNA for the CDR3 is TGTGCCACCAGCAGAGGGTTTAGCACCAATGAGCAGTTCTTC. Protein product: CATSRGFSTNEQFF.

CDR3 amino acids: CASSFEPNLANRYEQYF. The CDR3, as DNA: TGTGCCAGCAGCTTCGAACCCAATCTAGCGAATCGCTACGAGCAGTACTTC. V and J are TRBV5-5 and TRBJ2-7; D is possibly TRBD2 (6 bases). The germline V gene has CDR1 SGHKS and CDR2 YYEKEE (reference sequence). This CDR3 is 17 amino acids long. V was trimmed by 2 bases and J by 3 bases, leaving 21 bases between them.

This clonotype showed up many times. The rearrangement joins TRBV7-2 to TRBJ2-1, with TRBD2 matching over 10 bases. Unmatched junction bases numbered 8, after V lost 5 bases and J lost 4 bases. Per the germline V gene, CDR1 is SGHTA and CDR2 is FQGNSA. CDR3 length: 16 amino acids. CDR3 sequence: CASSLSSGRFYNEQFF. CDR3 DNA sequence: TGTGCCAGCAGCCTGAGTAGCGGGAGGTTTTACAATGAGCAGTTCTTC.

This clonotype has a handful of counts. The genes are TRBV6-2 or TRBV6-3 and TRBJ2-4, with D uncertain. V lost 0 bases and J lost 6, with 12 bases in between. Germline CDR1 reads MNHEY; CDR2 reads SVGEGT. The CDR3 consists of 15 residues. CDR3: CASSYSIQVPNIQYF. For the CDR3, the DNA is TGTGCCAGCAGTTACTCGATCCAGGTGCCAAACATTCAGTACTTC.

This clonotype was recorded a few times. J is TRBJ2-6 and V is TRBV20-1, with no clear D. The CDR3 is made up of 12 amino acids. The V end was cut by 6 bases, the J end by 3 bases, with 6 bases between. Germline assignment: CDR1 DFQATT and CDR2 SNEGSKA (reference sequence). CDR3 in amino acids: CSAASGANVLTF. The CDR3 DNA follows: TGCAGTGCCGCTAGTGGGGCCAACGTCCTGACTTTC.

The sample holds a few counts of this clonotype. The chain recombines TRBV20-1 with TRBJ1-1; D not certain. The CDR3 is 13 residues long. V lost 3 bases to trimming and J lost 4 bases, with 12 bases between them. Germline CDR1 DFQATT, CDR2 SNEGSKA (reference sequence). The CDR3 protein is CSARRAMGTEAFF. For the CDR3, the DNA is TGCAGTGCTAGGAGGGCCATGGGCACTGAAGCTTTCTTT.

J is TRBJ1-1 and V is TRBV6-2 or TRBV6-3; 7 bases line up with TRBD1. The germline V gene encodes CDR1 MNHEY and CDR2 SVGEGT. The J segment lost 0 bases and the V segment lost 3 bases, leaving 1 base of the junction unmatched. This CDR3 spans 14 amino acids. The CDR3 bases are TGTGCCAGCAGTTATACAGGGGTGAACACTGAAGCTTTCTTT. Translating gives CASSYTGVNTEAFF.

V gene TRBV12-3 or TRBV12-4 combines with J gene TRBJ1-5; D possibly corresponds to TRBD1 (5 bases). Trimming removed 1 base at V and 1 base at J, with 11 bases between. The CDR3 is 16 amino acids. CDR3 nucleotide sequence: TGTGCCAGCAGTTTAGTTTCCGGGGGGAGCAATCAGCCCCAGCATTTT. This encodes CASSLVSGGSNQPQHF.

The rearrangement joins TRBV12-3 or TRBV12-4 to TRBJ2-7; 7 bases are a match to TRBD1. With V trimmed by 3 bases and J by 3 bases, 11 bases remained unmatched. The CDR3 has 16 amino acids. DNA of the CDR3: TGTGCCAGCAGTTTGGCCTATAGACAGGGTCACTACGAGCAGTACTTC. Translated, it gives CASSLAYRQGHYEQYF.

This clonotype came up many times. V and J are TRBV28 and TRBJ2-7; D ambiguous. This CDR3 is built from 13 residues. With 3 bases removed from V and 1 base from J, the gap between germline ends came to 7 bases. CDR1 and CDR2 (germline): MDHEN, SYDVKM. CDR3 loop: CASSFGSSYEQYF. The DNA for the CDR3 is TGTGCCAGCAGTTTCGGCAGTTCCTACGAGCAGTACTTC.

This clonotype was recorded many times. This chain links TRBV12-3 or TRBV12-4 with TRBJ2-3, with TRBD2 identical over 12 bases. The length of the CDR3 is 17 residues. After removal of 4 bases from V and 0 bases from J, the junction contained 5 bases not matched to a gene. The CDR3 coding sequence is TGTGCCAGCAGTTCCCCTAGCGGGAGGGCTAGCACAGATACGCAGTATTTT. This sequence encodes CASSSPSGRASTDTQYF.

The rearrangement uses TRBV6-5 and TRBJ2-5; D is ambiguous. Between the trimmed V and J ends, which lost 0 bases and 5 bases, there was a span of 10 bases. There are 14 residues in the CDR3. Germline CDR1 reads MNHEY; CDR2 reads SVGAGI. The CDR3 loop reads CASSYSVASETQYF. CDR3 nucleotides: TGTGCCAGCAGTTACTCCGTCGCCTCGGAGACCCAGTACTTC.

This clonotype was detected only a few times. The chain links TRBV7-8 to TRBJ1-5; maybe TRBD1 (5 bases). Germline V lookup: CDR1 SGHVS, CDR2 FQNEAQ. Trimming stripped 3 bases from V and 6 bases from J, with 15 bases between. The CDR3 runs 15 residues. The CDR3 region is CASSLGRGAVQPQHF. CDR3 DNA: TGTGCCAGCAGCTTGGGAAGGGGCGCGGTTCAGCCCCAGCATTTT.

The CDR3 spells CSALRRGAAPQYF. In nucleotides, the CDR3 is TGCAGTGCGCTCCGCCGGGGGGCCGCGCCGCAGTATTTT. The chain couples TRBV20-1 to TRBJ2-3; possible D gene TRBD2, 7 bases. This CDR3 contains 13 residues. Looked up from germline, CDR1 is DFQATT and CDR2 is SNEGSKA (reference sequence). V lost 6 bases, J lost 10 bases, and 20 bases lay in between.

There are many counts of this clonotype. The chain links TRBV7-2 to TRBJ2-7; a weak D match, TRBD2 (5 bases). With 6 bases removed from V and 5 bases from J, the gap between germline ends came to 14 bases. Germline values: CDR1 SGHTA, CDR2 FQGNSA. The CDR3 has 13 residues. The CDR3 loop reads CASSWTPLNEQYF. Written as DNA, the CDR3 is TGTGCCAGCAGTTGGACTCCTCTGAACGAGCAGTACTTC.

J is TRBJ2-3 and V is TRBV15, with TRBD2 as a possible D gene (5 bases). The CDR3 is 14 residues long. CDR1 and CDR2 (germline): LNHNV, YYDKDF (reference sequence). Between the trimmed V and J ends, which lost 1 base and 1 base, there was a span of 6 bases. Written as DNA, the CDR3 is TGTGCCACCAGCAGAGGTAGCGGCACAGATACGCAGTATTTT. This codes for CATSRGSGTDTQYF.

In its sample, this clonotype was seen a few times. The rearrangement joins TRBV4-3 to TRBJ2-2; D is ambiguous. The CDR3 has 13 amino acids. Trimming took off 1 base at V and 5 bases at J, with 5 bases between the two ends. Germline V gene data show CDR1 as LGHNA and CDR2 as YSLEER. The CDR3 loop reads CASSQGWTGELFF. In DNA form, the CDR3 reads TGCGCCAGCAGCCAAGGATGGACCGGGGAGCTGTTTTTT.

The gene calls are TRBV7-9 and TRBJ1-3, with no clear D. This CDR3 contains 15 residues. Trimming pared 1 base from V and 0 bases from J, leaving 7 bases between. CDR1 is SEHNR and CDR2 is FQNEAQ in the germline V gene (reference sequence). The CDR3 DNA is TGTGCCAGCAGCTTAGACATCGGCTCTGGAAACACCATATATTTT. Its translation is CASSLDIGSGNTIYF.

This clonotype was seen more than once but under ten times. This rearrangement joins TRBV20-1 to TRBJ1-1; perhaps TRBD1 as D (6 bases). Trimming took off 5 bases at V and 2 bases at J, with 12 bases between the two ends. The CDR3 covers 13 residues. Germline CDR1 is DFQATT and CDR2 is SNEGSKA (reference sequence). CDR3 coding DNA: TGCAGTGCTGGCCGACAGGCAAACACTGAAGCTTTCTTT. As protein: CSAGRQANTEAFF.

This clonotype was counted ten times or more. This rearrangement joins TRBV20-1 to TRBJ1-1; D is unresolved. The germline CDR1 and CDR2 sequences are DFQATT and SNEGSKA (reference sequence). V was cut by 7 bases and J by 2 bases, with 11 bases left in between. This CDR3 has 12 residues. The CDR3 DNA reads TGCAGTGTCACATCCCCTAACACTGAAGCTTTCTTT. It codes for CSVTSPNTEAFF.

The gene calls are TRBV9 and TRBJ2-7; a weak D match, TRBD1 (5 bases). This CDR3 contains 15 residues. V was clipped by 0 bases and J by 3 bases, with 13 bases between them. Germline V gene data show CDR1 as SGDLS and CDR2 as YYNGEE. CDR3 coding DNA: TGTGCCAGCAGCGTAGGCCAGGGCCTTTACTACGAGCAGTACTTC. Translating it yields CASSVGQGLYYEQYF.

At least ten counts were recorded for this clonotype. CDR3 nucleotide sequence: TGCAGCGTGGACCGGGGTAAAAAGACCCAGTACTTC. Its translation: CSVDRGKKTQYF. V gene TRBV29-1 combines with J gene TRBJ2-5, with D possibly matching TRBD2 (5 bases). The CDR3 is made up of 12 amino acids. The ends were cut back, 6 bases at V and 6 bases at J, with 14 bases in the middle. CDR1 is SQVTM and CDR2 is ANQGSEA in the germline V gene.